Described below is a single T cell receptor (beta chain) sequence and its context. The data belong to a study of follicular helper T cells after annual influenza vaccination. Across the whole study: Some donors were sampled over the 2013-2014, 2014-2015 and 2015-2016 vaccinations.

Time point described: 2015-2016 season, 7 days after influenza vaccination. Donors were community-dwelling with no influenza vaccine in the prior 6 months. The method was immunoSEQ multiplex PCR; TCRdb's version includes in-frame clones alone and lacks a portion of them. This sample carries several thousand clones, roughly 86% of them seen once, and the ten largest clones take 1.3% to 1.5%. The germline V and J ends were trimmed by 5 bases and 1 base, with 11 bases remaining between them. Looked up from germline, CDR1 is MNHEY and CDR2 is SVGAGI. This CDR3 is 14 amino acids long. This chain links TRBV6-5 with TRBJ1-2; unclear D gene. The sequences come from CXCR5- memory CD4+ T cells sorted from blood, collected 7 days after influenza vaccination. The TCR was taken from an adult who received the influenza vaccine. In DNA, the CDR3 is TGTGCCAGCAGTGAAATGGGTAGTAACTATGGCTACACCTTC. Its protein is CASSEMGSNYGYTF.